Listed below are T cell receptor beta chains from one sample, sequenced in a study of blood T cell repertoires in COVID-19. The assay was immunoSEQ multiplex PCR, and TCRdb's table has in-frame clones only and misses some. The repertoire holds more than 300,000 clones, with around 87% as singletons. Material: peripheral blood. The receptors were gathered from a woman aged 25 to 39 with COVID-19, enrolled during active disease. Both conserved end residues are part of each CDR3. Each record gives: V gene, J gene, clone size, CDR3 protein. Expanded clones get a size class; other rows say once, few or many, or leave the size out.

TRBV19	TRBJ2-6	few	CASSTPPLAGDFESSGANVLTF
TRBV30	TRBJ2-3	-	CAWSRHPFEDTQYF
TRBV19	TRBJ1-5	-	CASSISVNQPQHF
TRBV7-2	TRBJ2-3	-	CASSLASGRPTDTQYF
TRBV24-1	TRBJ2-3	-	CATSDRRGRPTDTQYF
TRBV5-4	TRBJ1-2	-	CASSFMQGISGYTF
TRBV6-5	TRBJ1-6	-	CASGQASNSPLHF
TRBV5-1	TRBJ2-4	-	CASSLGGVQNIQYF
TRBV19	TRBJ2-7	-	CASSVYTGPGGEQYF
TRBV6-2/TRBV6-3	TRBJ2-7	few	CASSLRGTNEQYF
TRBV4-1	TRBJ2-2	-	CASSRTSGIANTGELFF
TRBV11-2	TRBJ1-1	-	CASSLGRKAFF
TRBV5-5	TRBJ2-7	-	CASTPRGQTRDYEQYF
TRBV30	TRBJ2-7	-	CAWSTGYEQYF
TRBV2	TRBJ2-3	-	CASRMASGRHTQYF
TRBV2	TRBJ1-5	-	CASSEKQNQPQHF
TRBV28	TRBJ2-1	-	CASSSTSGRSYNEQFF
TRBV5-1	TRBJ2-2	-	CASSLGSGTGELFF
TRBV11-2	TRBJ2-3	-	CASSPVGRTDTQYF
TRBV3-1/TRBV3-2	TRBJ2-7	-	CASRRSGREQYF
TRBV7-2	TRBJ2-7	-	CASRLGSLGSLEQYF
TRBV24-1	TRBJ1-4	-	CATRDREWETNEKLFF
TRBV20-1	TRBJ1-2	few	CSARVQGGYTF
TRBV12-5	TRBJ2-2	-	CASGLVRDGRVNTGELFF
TRBV5-6	TRBJ2-7	-	CASSFLGLSSYEQYF
TRBV12-3/TRBV12-4	TRBJ1-3	-	CASRSQNTIYF
TRBV5-1	TRBJ2-7	-	CASSPDGTSGREQYF
TRBV27	TRBJ2-2	once	CASSFLGGRDTGELFF